The clone carrying this T cell receptor beta chain was counted a few times. The antigen remains undetermined. Three rounds of nested PCR, following a modified ARM-PCR protocol, produced the TCRbeta library. TCRdb analysed the multiplex PCR reads with MiXCR anew, one entry per CDR3 protein. The sample consists of under 250,000 distinct CDR3 sequences, roughly 70% of them appearing once. This sample's RNA came from whole unsorted tissue. The data originate from a study of tumor and adjacent non-tumor tissue in lung cancer. The study, taken as a whole, reports: Normal lung showed higher cumulative top 100 clone frequency than tumor.

CDR1 is DFQATT, CDR2 SNEGSKA, per germline (reference sequence). Trimming removed 4 bases from V and 2 bases from J, with 15 bases in between. This CDR3 has 14 residues. The material sequenced was lung tumor tissue. V is TRBV20-1 and J is TRBJ2-7; D is perhaps TRBD1 (6 bases). The source of this sequence is a man in his 60s with non-small cell lung cancer. CDR3 DNA: TGCAGTGCTATTCCGCAGGACAGAACCTACGAGCAGTACTTC. Translation gives CSAIPQDRTYEQYF.